Listed below are T cell receptor beta chains from one sample, sequenced in a study of human T cells and chemical hapten exposure. TCRdb fed the RACE reads into MiXCR, producing one record per CDR3 protein. The sample includes roughly 90,000 distinct CDR3 sequences, approximately 9.9% of them seen just once. The starting material was whole blood, obtained in connection with sensitization to the hapten diphenylcyclopropenone (DPC). Receptors originate from a woman aged 40 to 50 with alopecia areata. Some clones in this sample may be carry-over from other donors' samples. The CDR3 runs from the conserved cysteine through the conserved F or W. The order of the fields is V gene, J gene, clone size, D gene, CDR3 DNA, CDR3 protein. A D gene is named only where the DNA matches it firmly. Clone size is shown for a subset of rows, as once, few, many or a class of expanded clone.

>TRBV10-3|TRBJ1-2|few|-
TGTGCCATCAGTGAGAACAGCTTAAACTATGGCTACACCTTC
CAISENSLNYGYTF
>TRBV5-1|TRBJ2-3|few|-
TGCGCCAGCAGCTTGGATTTTACAGATACGCAGTATTTT
CASSLDFTDTQYF
>TRBV9|TRBJ2-1|few|TRBD1
TGTGCCAGCAGCTCACCCTCCGGGACAGAGTTCTTC
CASSSPSGTEFF
>TRBV7-7|TRBJ1-3|-|-
TGTGCCAGCAGCTTAGCGTACGGCGGAGGAAACACCATATATTTT
CASSLAYGGGNTIYF
>TRBV6-2/TRBV6-3|TRBJ1-1|-|TRBD1
TGTGCCAGCAGCCCCGCCATCACAGGGGCTGAAGCTTTCTTT
CASSPAITGAEAFF
>TRBV9|TRBJ2-5|many|-
TGTGCCAGCAGCCCGAGGGGGGGATACCAAGAGACCCAGTACTTC
CASSPRGGYQETQYF
>TRBV6-2/TRBV6-3|TRBJ1-6|few|-
TGTGCCAGCAGTTACTCGACTGTGGGTTTTGTATCACCCCTCCACTTT
CASSYSTVGFVSPLHF
>TRBV4-3|TRBJ1-3|many|-
TGCGCCAGCAGCCAAGAAGGGGGTTTCGGAAACACCATATATTTT
CASSQEGGFGNTIYF
>TRBV20-1|TRBJ1-1|many|-
TGCAGTGCTAGAACGATCGGGGTATGGGTGAACACTGAAGCTTTCTTT
CSARTIGVWVNTEAFF
>TRBV7-9|TRBJ2-7|many|TRBD2
TGTGCCAGCAGCTGGGGACTAGCGGGGGGGAGCTCCTACGAGCAGTACTTC
CASSWGLAGGSSYEQYF
>TRBV28|TRBJ1-5|many|-
TGTGCCAGCAGCCGGTCAAGGCCCCAGCATTTT
CASSRSRPQHF
>TRBV7-7|TRBJ2-5|few|-
TGTGCCAGCAGCCCAGAAGGGCCAGGGGCGGTGGAGACCCAGTACTTC
CASSPEGPGAVETQYF
>TRBV5-8|TRBJ1-5|once|-
TGTGCCAGCAGCCGGGGCCTTAATCCCAATCAGCCCCAGCATTTT
CASSRGLNPNQPQHF
>TRBV19|TRBJ1-2|many|-
TGTGCCAGTCGCCCCGGGGTAGGGCTCTATGGCTACACCTTC
CASRPGVGLYGYTF
>TRBV20-1|TRBJ1-1|few|TRBD1
TGCAGTGCCTTCAGGGGGGGGACTGAAGCTTTCTTT
CSAFRGGTEAFF
>TRBV10-3|TRBJ2-5|-|TRBD2
TGTGCCATCAGTGATCGCGGGGGGGCGGAAGAGACCCAGTACTTC
CAISDRGGAEETQYF
>TRBV12-3/TRBV12-4|TRBJ1-2|many|TRBD1
TGTGCCAGCAGTTTAGTATGGACAGGGGAAGGAGGCTACACCTTC
CASSLVWTGEGGYTF
>TRBV10-2|TRBJ2-7|-|TRBD1
TGCGCCAGCAGATTCCCCGGACAGGGGGCAACCAGGAACGAGCAGTACTTC
CASRFPGQGATRNEQYF
>TRBV9|TRBJ1-2|many|-
TGTGCCAGCAGCGTAGGCTCAGGGCTTAACTATGGCTACACCTTC
CASSVGSGLNYGYTF
>TRBV7-9|TRBJ1-2|many|-
TGTGCCAGCAGCTTGCCGGGACATCAGGACTATGGCTACACCTTC
CASSLPGHQDYGYTF
>TRBV7-2|TRBJ2-3|-|-
TGTGTCAGCAGCACGGACAGCACAGATACGCAGTATTTT
CVSSTDSTDTQYF
>TRBV3-1|TRBJ1-1|many|-
TGTGCCAGCAGTCCACAGGGAATCCCTGAAGCTTTCTTT
CASSPQGIPEAFF
>TRBV5-5|TRBJ1-6|many|-
TGTGCCAGCATACCGGGGCAGGGATATTCACCCCTCCACTTT
CASIPGQGYSPLHF
>TRBV29-1|TRBJ1-1|few|-
TGCAGCGTTGTATTGGCGAGGATGAACACTGAAGCTTTCTTT
CSVVLARMNTEAFF
>TRBV4-1|TRBJ2-3|many|-
TGCGCCAGCAGCCAGGCTCCTCGGTCAGATACGCAGTATTTT
CASSQAPRSDTQYF
>TRBV7-9|TRBJ1-5|-|-
TGTGCCAGCAGCGGACCACAGGGCTGGCAGCCCCAGCATTTT
CASSGPQGWQPQHF
>TRBV12-3/TRBV12-4|TRBJ1-2|-|-
TGTGCCAGCAGCTACTTGAGTTTGAAGGATGGCTACACCTTC
CASSYLSLKDGYTF
>TRBV24-1|TRBJ2-3|many|-
TGTGCCACCAGTGAGTCTCCAGATACGCAGTATTTT
CATSESPDTQYF
>TRBV4-2|TRBJ2-7|many|-
TGTGCCAGCAGTCAACTCGGCTACGACGGCGAGTACGAGCAGTACTTC
CASSQLGYDGEYEQYF